This TCR beta chain originates from a study of cytomegalovirus exposure and HLA in healthy donors. CDR3 length: 15 amino acids. The ends lost 2 bases at V and 4 bases at J; junction bases unmatched: 5. Germline-derived CDR1 and CDR2 are GTSNPN and SVGIG (reference sequence). Both 60 Vbeta primers and 13 Jbeta primers went into the PCR. Some clones are missing from TCRdb's copy, which holds only in-frame ones; the method was immunoSEQ multiplex PCR. Among a few hundred thousand clones listed, roughly 85% were seen once. Broader study findings: It was 160 or so TCR beta chains that were listed as cytomegalovirus-associated. Later on, a genetic analysis was performed. It linked a missense variant in DCLRE1C with V- and J-gene trimming of TCR beta.

This clone was seen a handful of times. The target antigen is unknown. This TCR was sampled from a man aged 18 to 30 in good health and CMV-seronegative. The sample was PBMCs. The chain is built from TRBV30 and TRBJ2-1; 10 nucleotides line up with TRBD1. Here the CDR3 DNA reads TGTGCCTGGAGTACCGGGACAGGGGAATACAATGAGCAGTTCTTC. It specifies CAWSTGTGEYNEQFF. Filled out from reference TRBV30 and TRBJ2-1, the complete variable domain reads SQTIHQWPATLVQPVGSPLSLECTVEGTSNPNLYWYRQAAGRGLQLLFYSVGIGQISSEVPQNLSASRPQDRQFILSSKKLLLSDSGFYLCAWSTGTGEYNEQFFGPGTRLTVL.